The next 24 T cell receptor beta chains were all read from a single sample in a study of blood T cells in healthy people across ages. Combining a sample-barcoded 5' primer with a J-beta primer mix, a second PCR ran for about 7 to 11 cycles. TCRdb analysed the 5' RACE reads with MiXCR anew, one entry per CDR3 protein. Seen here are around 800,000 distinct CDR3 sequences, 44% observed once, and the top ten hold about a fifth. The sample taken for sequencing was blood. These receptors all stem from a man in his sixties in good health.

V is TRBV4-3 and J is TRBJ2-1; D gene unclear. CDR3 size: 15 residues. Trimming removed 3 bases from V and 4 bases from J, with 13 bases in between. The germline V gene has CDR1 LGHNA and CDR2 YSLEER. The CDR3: CASSQEYPSYNEQFF. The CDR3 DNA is TGCGCCAGCAGCCAGGAATATCCCAGTTACAATGAGCAGTTCTTC.

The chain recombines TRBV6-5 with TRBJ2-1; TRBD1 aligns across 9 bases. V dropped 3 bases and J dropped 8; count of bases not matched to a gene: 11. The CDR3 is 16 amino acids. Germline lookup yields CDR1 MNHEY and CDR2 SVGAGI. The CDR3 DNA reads TGTGCCAGCAGTTATTCCACCGCCACAGGGGGCGATGAGCAGTTCTTC. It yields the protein CASSYSTATGGDEQFF.

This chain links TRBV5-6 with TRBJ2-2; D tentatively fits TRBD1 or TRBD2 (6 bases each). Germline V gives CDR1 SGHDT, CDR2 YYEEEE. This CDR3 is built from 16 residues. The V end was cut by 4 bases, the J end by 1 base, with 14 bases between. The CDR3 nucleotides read TGTGCCAGCAGCCCCATCGGAGGGGGGAACACCGGGGAGCTGTTTTTT. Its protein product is CASSPIGGGNTGELFF.

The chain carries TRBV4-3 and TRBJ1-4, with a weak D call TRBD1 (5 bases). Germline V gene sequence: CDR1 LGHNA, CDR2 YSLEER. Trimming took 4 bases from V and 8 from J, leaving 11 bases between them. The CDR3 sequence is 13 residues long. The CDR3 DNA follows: TGCGCCAGCAGCCCAGGGTTGCAGGAAAAACTGTTTTTT. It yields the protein CASSPGLQEKLFF.

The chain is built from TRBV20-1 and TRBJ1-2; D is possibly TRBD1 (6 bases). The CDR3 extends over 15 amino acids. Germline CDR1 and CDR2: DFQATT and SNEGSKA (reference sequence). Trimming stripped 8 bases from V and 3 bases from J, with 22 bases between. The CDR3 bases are TGCAGTCTTCCTTTCTCCGGGACAACGTACTATGGCTACACCTTC. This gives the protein CSLPFSGTTYYGYTF.

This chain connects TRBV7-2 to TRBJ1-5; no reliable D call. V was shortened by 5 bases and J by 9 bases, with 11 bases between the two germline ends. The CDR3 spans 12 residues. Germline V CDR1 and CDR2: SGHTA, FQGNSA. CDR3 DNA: TGTGCCAGCAGCCCGTACTTGGGGCCCCAGCATTTT. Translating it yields CASSPYLGPQHF.

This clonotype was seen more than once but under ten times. In DNA, the CDR3 is TGCGCCAGCAGCCAGCGGGCGGGTTACTCCTACAATGAGCAGTTCTTC. Translated: CASSQRAGYSYNEQFF. The chain has TRBV4-1 and TRBJ2-1, with D perhaps matching TRBD2 (5 bases). Per the germline V gene, CDR1 is MGHRA and CDR2 is YSYEKL. Trimming pared 3 bases from V and 0 bases from J, leaving 12 bases between. The length of the CDR3 is 16 residues.

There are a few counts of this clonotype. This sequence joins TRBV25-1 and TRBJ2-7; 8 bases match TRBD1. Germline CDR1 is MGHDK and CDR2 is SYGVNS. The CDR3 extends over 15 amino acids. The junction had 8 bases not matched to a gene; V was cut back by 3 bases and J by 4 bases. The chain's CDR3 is CASSDTGTGLYEQYF. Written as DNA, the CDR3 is TGTGCCAGCAGTGACACCGGGACAGGTCTGTACGAGCAGTACTTC.

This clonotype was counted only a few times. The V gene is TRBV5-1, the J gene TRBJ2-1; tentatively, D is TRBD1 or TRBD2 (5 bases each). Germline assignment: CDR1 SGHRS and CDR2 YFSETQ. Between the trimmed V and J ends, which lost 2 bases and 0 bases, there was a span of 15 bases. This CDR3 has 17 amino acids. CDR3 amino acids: CASSLAGTTSSYNEQFF. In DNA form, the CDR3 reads TGCGCCAGCAGCTTAGCCGGGACGACCAGCTCCTACAATGAGCAGTTCTTC.

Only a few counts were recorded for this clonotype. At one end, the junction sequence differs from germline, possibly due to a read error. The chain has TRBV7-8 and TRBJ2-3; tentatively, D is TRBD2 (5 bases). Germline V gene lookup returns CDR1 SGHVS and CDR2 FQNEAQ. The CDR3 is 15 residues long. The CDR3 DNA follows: TGTCCCAGCAGCTCAGAGACTATCCGCACAGATACGCAGTATTTT. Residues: CPSSSETIRTDTQYF.

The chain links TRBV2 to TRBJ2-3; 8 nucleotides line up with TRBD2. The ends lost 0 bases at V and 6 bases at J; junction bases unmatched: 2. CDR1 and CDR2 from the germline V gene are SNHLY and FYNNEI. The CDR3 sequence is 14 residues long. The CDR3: CASSEALAGDTQYF. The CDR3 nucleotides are TGTGCCAGCAGTGAAGCCCTAGCGGGTGATACGCAGTATTTT.

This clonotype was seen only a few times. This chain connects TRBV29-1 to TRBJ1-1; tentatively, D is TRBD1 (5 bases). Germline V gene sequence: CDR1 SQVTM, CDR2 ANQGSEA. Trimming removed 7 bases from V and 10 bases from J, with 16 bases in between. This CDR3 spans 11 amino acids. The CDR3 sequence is CSAIQGPRAFF. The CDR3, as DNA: TGCAGCGCCATTCAGGGTCCAAGAGCTTTCTTT. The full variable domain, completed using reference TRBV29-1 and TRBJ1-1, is SAVISQKPSRDICQRGTSLTIQCQVDSQVTMMFWYRQQPGQSLTLIATANQGSEATYESGFVIDKFPISRPNLTFSTLTVSNMSPEDSSIYLCSAIQGPRAFFGQGTRLTVV.

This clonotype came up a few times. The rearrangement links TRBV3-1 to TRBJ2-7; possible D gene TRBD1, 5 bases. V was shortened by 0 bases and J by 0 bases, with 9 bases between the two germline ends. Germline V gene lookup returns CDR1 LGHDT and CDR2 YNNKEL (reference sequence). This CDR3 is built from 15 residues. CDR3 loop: CASSQDSRDSYEQYF. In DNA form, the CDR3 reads TGTGCCAGCAGCCAAGATTCCAGGGACTCCTACGAGCAGTACTTC.

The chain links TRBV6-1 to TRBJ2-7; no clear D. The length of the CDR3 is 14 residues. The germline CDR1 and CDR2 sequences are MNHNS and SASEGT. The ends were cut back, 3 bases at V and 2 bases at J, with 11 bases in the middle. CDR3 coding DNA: TGTGCCAGCAGTGATCGAGACGGTCCCTACGAGCAGTACTTC. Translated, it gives CASSDRDGPYEQYF.

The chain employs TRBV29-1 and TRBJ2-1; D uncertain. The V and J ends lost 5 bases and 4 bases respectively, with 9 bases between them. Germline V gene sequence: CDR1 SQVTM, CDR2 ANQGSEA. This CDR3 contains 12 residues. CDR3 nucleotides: TGCAGCGTTTCGGTGGGATACAATGAGCAGTTCTTC. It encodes CSVSVGYNEQFF.

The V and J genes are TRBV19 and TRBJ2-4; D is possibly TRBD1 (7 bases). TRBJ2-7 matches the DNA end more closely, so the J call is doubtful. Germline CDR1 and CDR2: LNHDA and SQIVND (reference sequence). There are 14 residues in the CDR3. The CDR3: CASSTGGMSYEQYF. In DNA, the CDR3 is TGTGCCAGTAGTACAGGGGGGATGTCCTACGAGCAGTACTTC.

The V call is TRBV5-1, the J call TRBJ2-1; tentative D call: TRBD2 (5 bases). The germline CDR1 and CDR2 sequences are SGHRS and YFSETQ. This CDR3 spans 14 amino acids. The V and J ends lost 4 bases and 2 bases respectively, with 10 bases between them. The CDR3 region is CASSPEVAYNEQFF. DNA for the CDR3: TGCGCCAGCAGCCCGGAGGTGGCCTACAATGAGCAGTTCTTC. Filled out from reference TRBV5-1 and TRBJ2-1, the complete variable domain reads KAGVTQTPRYLIKTRGQQVTLSCSPISGHRSVSWYQQTPGQGLQFLFEYFSETQRNKGNFPGRFSGRQFSNSRSEMNVSTLELGDSALYLCASSPEVAYNEQFFGPGTRLTVL.

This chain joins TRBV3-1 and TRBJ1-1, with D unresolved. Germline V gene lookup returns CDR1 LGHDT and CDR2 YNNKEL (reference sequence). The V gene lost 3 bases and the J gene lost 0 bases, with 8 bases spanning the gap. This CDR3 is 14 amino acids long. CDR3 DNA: TGTGCCAGCAGCCATCGAGGAATGAACACTGAAGCTTTCTTT. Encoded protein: CASSHRGMNTEAFF.

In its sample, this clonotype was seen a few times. This CDR3 is CSASGQDVSRTEAFF. The CDR3 nucleotides are TGCAGTGCCTCCGGACAGGATGTCAGTCGGACTGAAGCTTTCTTT. This chain uses TRBV20-1 with TRBJ1-1; 7 nucleotides align to TRBD1. V lost 6 bases and J lost 5; bases outside the gene matches: 15. Germline CDR1 DFQATT, CDR2 SNEGSKA (reference sequence). The length of the CDR3 is 15 residues.

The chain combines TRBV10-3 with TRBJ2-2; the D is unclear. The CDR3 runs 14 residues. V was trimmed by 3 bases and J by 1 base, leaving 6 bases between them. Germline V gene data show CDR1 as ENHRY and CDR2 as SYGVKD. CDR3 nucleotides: TGTGCCATCAGTGAACAAATGAACACCGGGGAGCTGTTTTTT. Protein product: CAISEQMNTGELFF.

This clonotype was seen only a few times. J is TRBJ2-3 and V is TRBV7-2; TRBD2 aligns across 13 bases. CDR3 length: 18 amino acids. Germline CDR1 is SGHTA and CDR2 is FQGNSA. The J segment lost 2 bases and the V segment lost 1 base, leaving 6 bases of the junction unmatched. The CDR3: CASSLVATSGGNTDTQYF. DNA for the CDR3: TGTGCCAGCAGCTTAGTCGCGACTAGCGGGGGGAACACAGATACGCAGTATTTT.

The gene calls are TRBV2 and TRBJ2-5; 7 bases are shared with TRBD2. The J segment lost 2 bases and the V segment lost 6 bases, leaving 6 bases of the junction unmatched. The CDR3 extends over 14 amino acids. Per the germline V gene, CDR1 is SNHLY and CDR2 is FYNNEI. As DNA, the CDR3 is TGTGCCAGCAGGGGGGGGGTAACTCAAGAGACCCAGTACTTC. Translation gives CASRGGVTQETQYF.

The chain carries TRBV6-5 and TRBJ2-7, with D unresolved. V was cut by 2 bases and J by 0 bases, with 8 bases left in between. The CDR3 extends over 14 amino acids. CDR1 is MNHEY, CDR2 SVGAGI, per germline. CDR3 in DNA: TGTGCCAGCAGTTACGACATCCGCTCCTACGAGCAGTACTTC. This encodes CASSYDIRSYEQYF.

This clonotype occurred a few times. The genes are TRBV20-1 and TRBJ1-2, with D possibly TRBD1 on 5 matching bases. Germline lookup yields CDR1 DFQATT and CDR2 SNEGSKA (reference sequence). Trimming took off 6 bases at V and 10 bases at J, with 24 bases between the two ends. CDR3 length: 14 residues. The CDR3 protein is CSALSQGGLLYYTF. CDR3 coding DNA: TGCAGTGCACTATCGCAGGGCGGCCTCCTTTACTACACCTTC.